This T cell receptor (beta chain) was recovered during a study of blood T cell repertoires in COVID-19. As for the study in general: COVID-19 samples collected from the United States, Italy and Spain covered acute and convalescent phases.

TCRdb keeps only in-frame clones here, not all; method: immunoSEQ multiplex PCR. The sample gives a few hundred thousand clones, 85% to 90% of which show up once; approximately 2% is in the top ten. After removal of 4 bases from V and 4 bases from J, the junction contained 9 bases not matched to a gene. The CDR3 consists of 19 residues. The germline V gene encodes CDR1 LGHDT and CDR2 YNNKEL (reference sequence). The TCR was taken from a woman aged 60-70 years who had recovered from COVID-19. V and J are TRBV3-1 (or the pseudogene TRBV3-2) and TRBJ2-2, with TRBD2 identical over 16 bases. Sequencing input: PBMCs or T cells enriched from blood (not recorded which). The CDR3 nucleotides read TGTGCCAGCAGCCGTAGGGCGGGACTAGCGGGGGGGCGCACCGGGGAGCTGTTTTTT. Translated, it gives CASSRRAGLAGGRTGELFF.